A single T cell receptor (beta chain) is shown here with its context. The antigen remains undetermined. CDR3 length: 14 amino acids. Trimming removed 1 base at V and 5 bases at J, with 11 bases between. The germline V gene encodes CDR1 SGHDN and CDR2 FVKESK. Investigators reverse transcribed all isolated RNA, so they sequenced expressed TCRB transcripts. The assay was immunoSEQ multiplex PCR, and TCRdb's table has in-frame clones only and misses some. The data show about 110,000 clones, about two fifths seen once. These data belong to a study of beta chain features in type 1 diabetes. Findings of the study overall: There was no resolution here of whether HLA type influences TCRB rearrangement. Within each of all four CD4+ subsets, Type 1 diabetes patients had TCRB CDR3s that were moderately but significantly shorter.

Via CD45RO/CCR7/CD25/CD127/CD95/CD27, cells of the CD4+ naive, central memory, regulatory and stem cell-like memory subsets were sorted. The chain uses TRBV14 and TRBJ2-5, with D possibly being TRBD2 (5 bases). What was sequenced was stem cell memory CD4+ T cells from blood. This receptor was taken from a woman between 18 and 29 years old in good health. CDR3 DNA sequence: TGTGCCAGCAGCCAAGGTTGGCTAGCCGAGACCCAGTACTTC. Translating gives CASSQGWLAETQYF. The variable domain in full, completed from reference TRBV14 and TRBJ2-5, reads EAGVTQFPSHSVIEKGQTVTLRCDPISGHDNLYWYRRVMGKEIKFLLHFVKESKQDESGMPNNRFLAERTGGTYSTLKVQPAELEDSGVYFCASSQGWLAETQYFGPGTRLLVL.